This TCR beta chain was captured by sequencing in a study of shared clonotypes between healthy human individuals. Study-level findings and limits: The small donor group covered limited genetic and exposure diversity. Sorted-subset samples were not fully sequenced, rarefaction indicated. Sharing across four donors was highest in naive CD4 (roughly 5%) and lowest in memory CD8 (roughly 0.4%).

Here immunoSEQ multiplex PCR was the method, and the copy in TCRdb shows in-frame clones only, minus some. The table shows 700,000 or so clones, with around 72% occurring only once. This CDR3 comprises 15 residues. With 0 bases removed from V and 8 bases from J, the gap between germline ends came to 15 bases. Looked up from germline, CDR1 is WSHSY and CDR2 is SAAADI. As to this clone: Its antigen remains unidentified.

The chain links TRBV10-2 to TRBJ2-3, with D possibly being TRBD2 (6 bases). Sequencing was performed on memory CD4+ T cells sorted from blood. Subset specified: CD45RA-negative fraction. The sequence came from a woman aged 25 to 39 in good health. The CDR3 reads CASSESAALGGTQYF. For the CDR3, the DNA is TGCGCCAGCAGTGAGTCGGCTGCCTTGGGGGGTACGCAGTATTTT.